A single sample is the source of the 10 T cell receptor beta chains below, sequenced in a study of OX40 agonist ivuxolimab in advanced cancers. Sequenced by immunoSEQ multiplex PCR; TCRdb stores in-frame clones only, minus some. The sample shows roughly 71,000 clones, about 87% of them seen only once. The sample consisted of CD4+ or CD8+ T cells sorted from blood, taken in a trial of the OX40 agonist ivuxolimab. Receptor source: an adult with an advanced solid tumor such as melanoma, head and neck, liver or kidney cancer.

The chain is built from TRBV6-5 and TRBJ1-1, with no clear D. This CDR3 comprises 14 residues. Trimming removed 2 bases at V and 1 base at J, with 8 bases between. CDR1 MNHEY and CDR2 SVGAGI come from the germline V gene. CDR3 coding DNA: TGTGCCAGCAGTTACGCCCCCGGGAACACTGAAGCTTTCTTT. It encodes CASSYAPGNTEAFF.

The chain links TRBV19 to TRBJ1-2; 7 bases are a match to TRBD1. Germline V CDR1 and CDR2: LNHDA, SQIVND (reference sequence). The J segment lost 7 bases and the V segment lost 2 bases, leaving 4 bases of the junction unmatched. The CDR3 length is 13 residues. This chain's CDR3 is CASSIQGDSGYTF. The CDR3 DNA follows: TGTGCCAGTAGTATACAGGGGGATAGTGGCTACACCTTC. The full variable domain, with the rest looked up from reference TRBV19 and TRBJ1-2, is DGGITQSPKYLFRKEGQNVTLSCEQNLNHDAMYWYRQDPGQGLRLIYYSQIVNDFQKGDIAEGYSVSREKKESFPLTVTSAQKNPTAFYLCASSIQGDSGYTFGSGTRLTVV.

The V call is TRBV11-2, the J call TRBJ2-3; 9 bases line up with TRBD1. Germline V CDR1 and CDR2: SGHAT, FQNNGV. V was clipped by 1 base and J by 1 base; unmatched bases: 0. This CDR3 has 15 residues. CDR3 sequence: CASSLGTGGTDTQYF. In DNA, the CDR3 is TGTGCCAGCAGCTTAGGGACAGGGGGCACAGATACGCAGTATTTT.

This clone has a handful of counts. The V call is TRBV5-1, the J call TRBJ1-1, with unresolved D. The CDR3 is made up of 14 amino acids. With 0 bases removed from V and 1 base from J, the gap between germline ends came to 7 bases. Per the germline V gene, CDR1 is SGHRS and CDR2 is YFSETQ. CDR3 coding DNA: TGCGCCAGCAGCTTGGGAATTCAGAACACTGAAGCTTTCTTT. This gives the protein CASSLGIQNTEAFF.

The chain is built from TRBV28 and TRBJ2-7; 7 positions agree with TRBD2. Germline V lookup: CDR1 MDHEN, CDR2 SYDVKM. This CDR3 has 17 residues. V lost 3 bases and J lost 1; bases outside the gene matches: 12. CDR3 sequence (DNA): TGTGCCAGCAGTTTTGGAGGGCACAGCGGGACTTCCTACGAGCAGTACTTC. Translating it yields CASSFGGHSGTSYEQYF.

The V gene is TRBV7-2, the J gene TRBJ1-2, with D possibly TRBD1 on 5 matching bases. Germline V lookup: CDR1 SGHTA, CDR2 FQGNSA. The ends were cut back, 5 bases at V and 4 bases at J, with 17 bases in the middle. This CDR3 spans 15 amino acids. The chain's CDR3 is CASSPSADSSYGYTF. The DNA of the CDR3 is TGTGCCAGCAGCCCATCCGCCGACAGTTCCTATGGCTACACCTTC.

The chain is built from TRBV6-6 and TRBJ2-3; D might be TRBD1 (6 bases). The CDR3 runs to 14 residues. Trimming stripped 7 bases from V and 4 bases from J, with 15 bases between. Germline V gives CDR1 MNHNY, CDR2 SVGAGI (reference sequence). The CDR3 DNA follows: TGTGCCAGCAATTATGGGGCAGGGGCAGATACGCAGTATTTT. Protein sequence: CASNYGAGADTQYF.

This chain connects TRBV11-2 to TRBJ2-4; a possible D gene is TRBD2 (5 bases). The germline CDR1 and CDR2 sequences are SGHAT and FQNNGV. This CDR3 region has 14 residues. With 2 bases removed from V and 6 bases from J, the gap between germline ends came to 11 bases. CDR3 nucleotide sequence: TGTGCCAGCAGCTTATCGGCGGCGGGAAACATTCAGTACTTC. Translation: CASSLSAAGNIQYF.

The J gene is TRBJ2-3, the V gene TRBV10-3, with a tentative D call TRBD1 (6 bases). Looked up from germline, CDR1 is ENHRY and CDR2 is SYGVKD. V was trimmed by 6 bases and J by 0 bases, leaving 7 bases between them. The length of the CDR3 is 13 residues. CDR3 residues: CAIRDRSTDTQYF. CDR3 nucleotides: TGTGCCATCAGGGACAGAAGCACAGATACGCAGTATTTT.

This clone was seen a few times. V and J are TRBV28 and TRBJ1-2, with no clear D. Germline V gene data show CDR1 as MDHEN and CDR2 as SYDVKM. The CDR3 length is 11 residues. Trimming stripped 3 bases from V and 8 bases from J, with 7 bases between. In nucleotides, the CDR3 is TGTGCCAGCAGTTTGGACGGCGGCTACACCTTC. Protein: CASSLDGGYTF.